This T cell receptor (beta chain) was profiled in a study of CXCR3-negative and CXCR3-positive naive CD8 T cells. The V gene's germline CDR1 is SGHTA and CDR2 FQGNSA. CDR3 length equals 13 residues. Concerning this clonotype itself: The antigen is not known.

Whole-study results and caveats: CXCR3-positive naive cells had more hydrophobic TRB CDR3s than CXCR3-negative naive cells. TRB CDR3 properties were used to infer TCR strength, and surface CD5 was comparable between naive subsets. Naive cells used TRBV-TRBJ genes in much the same way whether CXCR3-negative or CXCR3-positive; memory cells did not.

Triplicate sorting captured hundreds of thousands of cells each from every CD8+ T cell subset. A CD45RO-CCR7+CD27+CD95- phenotype identified naive CD8+ T cells. Each TRB cDNA library was prepared by 5' RACE (with UMI labels). No DNA is given; TCRdb re-called the 5' RACE reads and lists each CDR3 protein once. Its listing shows 95,000 to 100,000 distinct CDR3 sequences. The TCR originated in a human donor in good health. Some clones in this sample may be carry-over from other donors' samples. The gene calls are TRBV7-2 and TRBJ1-1; the TRBD1 assignment by TCRdb is unverifiable without DNA. The source material was naive CXCR3+ CD8+ T cells from blood. Subset here: CD45RO-CCR7+CD27+CD95- naive CD8+ T cells expressing CXCR3 (TNR3+). Here the CDR3 reads CASRPGTVREAFF.